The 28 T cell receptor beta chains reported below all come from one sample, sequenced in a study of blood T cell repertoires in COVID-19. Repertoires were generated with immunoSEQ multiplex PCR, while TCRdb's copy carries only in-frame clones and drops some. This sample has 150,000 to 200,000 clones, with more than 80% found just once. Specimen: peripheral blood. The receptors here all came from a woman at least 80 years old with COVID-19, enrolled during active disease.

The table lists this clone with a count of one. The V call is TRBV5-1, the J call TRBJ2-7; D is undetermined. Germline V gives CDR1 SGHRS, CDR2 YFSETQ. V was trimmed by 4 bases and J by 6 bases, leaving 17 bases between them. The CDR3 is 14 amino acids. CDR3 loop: CASSLGRSAPEQYF. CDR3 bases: TGCGCCAGCAGCCTTGGTCGTAGTGCCCCCGAGCAGTACTTC.

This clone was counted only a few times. The CDR3: CASSSGTGWIEQYF. CDR3 nucleotides: TGTGCCAGCAGTTCCGGGACAGGGTGGATCGAGCAGTACTTC. V usage is TRBV28 and J usage is TRBJ2-7, with 9 bases fitting TRBD1. The CDR3 extends over 14 amino acids. Losses at the gene ends were 4 bases for V and 6 bases for J; bases not matched to a gene: 7. The germline gives CDR1 MDHEN, CDR2 SYDVKM.

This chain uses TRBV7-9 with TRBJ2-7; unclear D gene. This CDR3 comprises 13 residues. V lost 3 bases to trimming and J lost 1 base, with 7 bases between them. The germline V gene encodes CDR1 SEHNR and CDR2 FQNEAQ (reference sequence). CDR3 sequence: CASSLPYSYEQYF. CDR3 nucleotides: TGTGCCAGCAGCTTGCCCTATTCCTACGAGCAGTACTTC. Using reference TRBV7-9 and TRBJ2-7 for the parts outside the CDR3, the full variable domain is DTGVSQNPRHKITKRGQNVTFRCDPISEHNRLYWYRQTLGQGPEFLTYFQNEAQLEKSRLLSDRFSAERPKGSFSTLEIQRTEQGDSAMYLCASSLPYSYEQYFGPGTRLTVT.

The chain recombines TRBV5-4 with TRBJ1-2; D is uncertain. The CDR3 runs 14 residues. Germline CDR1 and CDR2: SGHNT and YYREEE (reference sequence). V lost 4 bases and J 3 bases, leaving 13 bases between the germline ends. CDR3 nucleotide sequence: TGTGCCAGCAGCGGAATGGCAGGTGACTATGGCTACACCTTC. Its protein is CASSGMAGDYGYTF.

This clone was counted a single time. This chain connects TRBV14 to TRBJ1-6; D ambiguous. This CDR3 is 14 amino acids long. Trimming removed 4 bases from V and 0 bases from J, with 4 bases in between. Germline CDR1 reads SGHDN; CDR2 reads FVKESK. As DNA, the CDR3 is TGTGCCAGCAGCCCATTCTCCTATAATTCACCCCTCCACTTT. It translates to CASSPFSYNSPLHF.

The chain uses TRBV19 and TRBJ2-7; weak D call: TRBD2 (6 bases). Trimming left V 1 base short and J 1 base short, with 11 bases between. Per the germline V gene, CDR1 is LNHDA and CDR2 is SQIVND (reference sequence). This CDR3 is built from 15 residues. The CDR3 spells CASSIAAGISYEQYF. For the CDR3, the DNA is TGTGCCAGTAGTATAGCCGCGGGGATTTCCTACGAGCAGTACTTC.

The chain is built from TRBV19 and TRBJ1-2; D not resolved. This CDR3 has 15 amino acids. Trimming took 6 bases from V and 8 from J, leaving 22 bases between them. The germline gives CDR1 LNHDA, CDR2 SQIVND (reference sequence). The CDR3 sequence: CASRSGRQAGVGYTF. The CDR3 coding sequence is TGTGCCAGTAGATCCGGTCGGCAGGCCGGGGTGGGCTACACCTTC.

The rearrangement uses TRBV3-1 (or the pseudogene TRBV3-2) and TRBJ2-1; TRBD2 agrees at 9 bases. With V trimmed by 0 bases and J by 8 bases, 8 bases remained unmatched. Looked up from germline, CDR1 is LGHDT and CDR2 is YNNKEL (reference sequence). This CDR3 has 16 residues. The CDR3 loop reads CASSQDVVAGVDEQFF. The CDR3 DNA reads TGTGCCAGCAGCCAAGACGTGGTAGCGGGAGTGGATGAGCAGTTCTTC.

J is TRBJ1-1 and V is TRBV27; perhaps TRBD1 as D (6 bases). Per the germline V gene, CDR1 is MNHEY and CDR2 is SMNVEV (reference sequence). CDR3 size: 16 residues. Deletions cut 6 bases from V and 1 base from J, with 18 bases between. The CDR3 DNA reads TGTGCCAGCAGCCGCCTGGGGGCAGCATCGAACACTGAAGCTTTCTTT. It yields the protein CASSRLGAASNTEAFF.

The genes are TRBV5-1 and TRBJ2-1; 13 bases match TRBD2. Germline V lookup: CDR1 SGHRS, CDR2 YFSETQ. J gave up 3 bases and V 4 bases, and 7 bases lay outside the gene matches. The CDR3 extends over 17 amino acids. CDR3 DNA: TGCGCCAGCAGCCTGGGGACTAGCGGGAATATCTACAATGAGCAGTTCTTC. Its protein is CASSLGTSGNIYNEQFF. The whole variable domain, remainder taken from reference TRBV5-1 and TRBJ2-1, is KAGVTQTPRYLIKTRGQQVTLSCSPISGHRSVSWYQQTPGQGLQFLFEYFSETQRNKGNFPGRFSGRQFSNSRSEMNVSTLELGDSALYLCASSLGTSGNIYNEQFFGPGTRLTVL.

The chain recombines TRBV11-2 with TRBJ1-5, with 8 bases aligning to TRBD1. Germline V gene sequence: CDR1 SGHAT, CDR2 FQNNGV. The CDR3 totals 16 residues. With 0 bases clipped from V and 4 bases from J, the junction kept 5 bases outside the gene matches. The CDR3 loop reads CASSLDWTGSNQPQHF. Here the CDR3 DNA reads TGTGCCAGCAGCTTAGATTGGACAGGGAGTAATCAGCCCCAGCATTTT.

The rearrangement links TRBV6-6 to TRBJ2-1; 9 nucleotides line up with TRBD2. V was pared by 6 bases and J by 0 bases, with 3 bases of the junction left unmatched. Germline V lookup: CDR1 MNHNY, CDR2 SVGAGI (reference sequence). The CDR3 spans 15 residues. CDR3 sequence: CASSRSGSSYNEQFF. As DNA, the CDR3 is TGTGCCAGCAGCCGTAGCGGGAGCTCCTACAATGAGCAGTTCTTC.

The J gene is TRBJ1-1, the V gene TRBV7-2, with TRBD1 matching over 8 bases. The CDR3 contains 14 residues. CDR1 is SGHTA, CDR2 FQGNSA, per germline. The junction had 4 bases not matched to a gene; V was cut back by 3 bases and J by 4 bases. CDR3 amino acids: CASSFSGGGTEAFF. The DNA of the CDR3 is TGTGCCAGCAGCTTCTCAGGGGGCGGCACTGAAGCTTTCTTT.

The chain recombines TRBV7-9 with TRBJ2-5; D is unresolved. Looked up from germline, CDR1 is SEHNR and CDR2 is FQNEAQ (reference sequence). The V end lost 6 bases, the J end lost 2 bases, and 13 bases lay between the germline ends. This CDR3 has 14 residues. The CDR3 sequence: CASSSSWAQETQYF. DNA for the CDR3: TGTGCCAGCAGTTCCTCATGGGCTCAAGAGACCCAGTACTTC.

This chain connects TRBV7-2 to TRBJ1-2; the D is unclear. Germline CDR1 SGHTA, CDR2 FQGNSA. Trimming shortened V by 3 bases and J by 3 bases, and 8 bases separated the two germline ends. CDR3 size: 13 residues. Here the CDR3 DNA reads TGTGCCAGCAGCTTTATACCGGACTATGGCTACACCTTC. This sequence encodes CASSFIPDYGYTF. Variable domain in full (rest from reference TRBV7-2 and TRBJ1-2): GAGVSQSPSNKVTEKGKDVELRCDPISGHTALYWYRQSLGQGLEFLIYFQGNSAPDKSGLPSDRFSAERTGGSVSTLTIQRTQQEDSAVYLCASSFIPDYGYTFGSGTRLTVV.

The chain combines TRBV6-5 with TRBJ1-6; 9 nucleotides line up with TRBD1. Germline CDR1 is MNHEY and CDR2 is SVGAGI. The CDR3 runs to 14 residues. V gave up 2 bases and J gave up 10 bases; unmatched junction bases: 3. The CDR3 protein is CASSYGQGHSPLHF. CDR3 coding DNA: TGTGCCAGCAGTTACGGACAGGGGCACTCACCCCTCCACTTT.

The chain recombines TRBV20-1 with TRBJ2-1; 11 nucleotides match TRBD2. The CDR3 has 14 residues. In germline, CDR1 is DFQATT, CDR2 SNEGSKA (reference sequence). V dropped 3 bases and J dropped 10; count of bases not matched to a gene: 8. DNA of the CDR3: TGCAGTGCTAGTCTTCTAGCGGGAGGAGGCGAGCAGTTCTTC. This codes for CSASLLAGGGEQFF.

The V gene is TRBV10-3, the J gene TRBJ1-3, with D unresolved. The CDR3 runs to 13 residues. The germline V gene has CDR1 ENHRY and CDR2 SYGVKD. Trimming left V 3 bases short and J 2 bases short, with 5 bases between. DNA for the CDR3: TGTGCCATCAGTGAACAGACTGGAAACACCATATATTTT. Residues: CAISEQTGNTIYF.

CDR3 nucleotides: TGTGCCAGCCCCGGGACAGGGCCCAATCAGCCCCAGCATTTT. This codes for CASPGTGPNQPQHF. The chain has TRBV21-1 and TRBJ1-5; TRBD1, the D gene given by the table, was not confirmed from the DNA. TRBV21-1 represents a pseudogene. The CDR3 length is 14 residues.

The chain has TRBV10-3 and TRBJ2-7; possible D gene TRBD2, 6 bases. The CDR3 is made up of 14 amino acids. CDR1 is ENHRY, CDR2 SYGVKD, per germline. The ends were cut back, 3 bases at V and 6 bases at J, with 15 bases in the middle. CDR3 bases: TGTGCCATCAGTGATCAGAGTTGGAGGGGCGAGCAGTACTTC. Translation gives CAISDQSWRGEQYF.

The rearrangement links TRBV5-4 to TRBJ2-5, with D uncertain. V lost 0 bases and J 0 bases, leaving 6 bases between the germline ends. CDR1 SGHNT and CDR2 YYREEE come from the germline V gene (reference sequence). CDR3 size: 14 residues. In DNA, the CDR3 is TGTGCCAGCAGCTTGGTGGCGGACCAAGAGACCCAGTACTTC. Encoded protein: CASSLVADQETQYF.

CDR3 bases: TGCGCCAGCAGCTCGGGACTAGCGGGTGCTGATAGGTTCTTC. It translates to CASSSGLAGADRFF. This chain links TRBV5-1 with TRBJ2-1; TRBD2 aligns across 12 bases. The V segment lost 3 bases and the J segment 15 bases; nucleotides outside the gene matches: 10. Germline-derived CDR1 and CDR2 are SGHRS and YFSETQ. The CDR3 consists of 14 residues.

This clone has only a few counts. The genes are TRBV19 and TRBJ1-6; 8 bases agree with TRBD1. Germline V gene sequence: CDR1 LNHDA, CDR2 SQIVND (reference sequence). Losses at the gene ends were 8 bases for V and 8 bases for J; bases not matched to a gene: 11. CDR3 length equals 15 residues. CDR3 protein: CASSSLGQGHSPLHF. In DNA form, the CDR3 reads TGTGCCAGTTCTTCCCTTGGACAGGGACATTCACCCCTCCACTTT.

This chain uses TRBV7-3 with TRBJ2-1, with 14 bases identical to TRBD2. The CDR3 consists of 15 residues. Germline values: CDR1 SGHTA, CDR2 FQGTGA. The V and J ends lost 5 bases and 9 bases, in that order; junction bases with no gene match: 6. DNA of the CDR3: TGTGCCAGCAGCCGACTAGCGGGGGGGCTCCCTGAGCAGTTCTTC. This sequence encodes CASSRLAGGLPEQFF.

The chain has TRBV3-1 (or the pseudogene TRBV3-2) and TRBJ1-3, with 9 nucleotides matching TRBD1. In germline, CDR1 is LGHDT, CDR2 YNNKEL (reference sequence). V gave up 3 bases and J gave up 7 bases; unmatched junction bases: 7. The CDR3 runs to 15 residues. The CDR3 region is CASSHTPGQGNTIYF. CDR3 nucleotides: TGTGCCAGCAGCCACACTCCCGGACAGGGGAACACCATATATTTT.

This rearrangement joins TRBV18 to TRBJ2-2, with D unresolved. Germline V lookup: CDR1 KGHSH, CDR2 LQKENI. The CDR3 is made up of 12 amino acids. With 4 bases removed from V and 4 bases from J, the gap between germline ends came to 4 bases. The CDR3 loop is CASSQSTGELFF. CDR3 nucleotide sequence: TGTGCCAGCTCACAGAGCACCGGGGAGCTGTTTTTT. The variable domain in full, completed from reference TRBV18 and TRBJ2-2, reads NAGVMQNPRHLVRRRGQEARLRCSPMKGHSHVYWYRQLPEEGLKFMVYLQKENIIDESGMPKERFSAEFPKEGPSILRIQQVVRGDSAAYFCASSQSTGELFFGEGSRLTVL.

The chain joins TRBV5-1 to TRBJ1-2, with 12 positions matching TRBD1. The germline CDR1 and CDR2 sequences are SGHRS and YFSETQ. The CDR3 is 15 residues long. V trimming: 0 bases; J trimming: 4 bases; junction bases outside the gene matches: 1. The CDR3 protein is CASSLVGQGAYGYTF. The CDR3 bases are TGCGCCAGCAGCTTGGTGGGACAGGGGGCCTATGGCTACACCTTC.

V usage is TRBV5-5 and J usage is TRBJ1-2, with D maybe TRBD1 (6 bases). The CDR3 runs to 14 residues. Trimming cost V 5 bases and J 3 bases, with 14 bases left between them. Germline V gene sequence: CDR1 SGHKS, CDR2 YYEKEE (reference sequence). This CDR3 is CASSWDQGYYGYTF. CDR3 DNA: TGTGCCAGCAGTTGGGACCAGGGGTACTATGGCTACACCTTC.